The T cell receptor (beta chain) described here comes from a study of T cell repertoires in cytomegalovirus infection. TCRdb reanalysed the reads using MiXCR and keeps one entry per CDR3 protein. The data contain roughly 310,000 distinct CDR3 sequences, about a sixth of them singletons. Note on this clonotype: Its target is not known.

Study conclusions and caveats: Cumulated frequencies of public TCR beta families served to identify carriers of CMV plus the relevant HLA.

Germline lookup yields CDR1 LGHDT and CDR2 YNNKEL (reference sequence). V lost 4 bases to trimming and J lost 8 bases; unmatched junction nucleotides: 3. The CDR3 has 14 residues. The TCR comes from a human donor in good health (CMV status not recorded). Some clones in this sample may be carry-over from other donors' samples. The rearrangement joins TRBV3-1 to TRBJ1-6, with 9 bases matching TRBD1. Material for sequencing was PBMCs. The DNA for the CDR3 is TGTGCCAGCAGCCCCTGGACAGGGGATTCACCCCTCCACTTT. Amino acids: CASSPWTGDSPLHF.